The present T cell receptor beta chain was sequenced within a study of shared clonotypes between healthy human individuals. About the study: Each donor's CD4 naive and CD4 memory cells filled three plates apiece, CD8 naive two, and CD8 memory one.

Clones were sequenced by immunoSEQ multiplex PCR, and TCRdb holds only the in-frame ones, with some missing. The sample shows approximately 1,500,000 clones, more than 95% of them seen only once. This clone was counted once. The V gene lost 2 bases and the J gene lost 0 bases, with 9 bases spanning the gap. Germline V CDR1 and CDR2: SGHDT, YYEEEE. The CDR3 contains 15 residues. V and J are TRBV5-6 and TRBJ1-3, with D hard to call. The sequencing input was naive CD4+ T cells sorted from blood. Stated subset: CD45RA+ positively selected. The TCR was taken from a young man in good health. CDR3 sequence reads: CASSLPGLSGNTIYF. CDR3 in DNA: TGTGCCAGCAGCTTACCAGGCCTCTCTGGAAACACCATATATTTT.